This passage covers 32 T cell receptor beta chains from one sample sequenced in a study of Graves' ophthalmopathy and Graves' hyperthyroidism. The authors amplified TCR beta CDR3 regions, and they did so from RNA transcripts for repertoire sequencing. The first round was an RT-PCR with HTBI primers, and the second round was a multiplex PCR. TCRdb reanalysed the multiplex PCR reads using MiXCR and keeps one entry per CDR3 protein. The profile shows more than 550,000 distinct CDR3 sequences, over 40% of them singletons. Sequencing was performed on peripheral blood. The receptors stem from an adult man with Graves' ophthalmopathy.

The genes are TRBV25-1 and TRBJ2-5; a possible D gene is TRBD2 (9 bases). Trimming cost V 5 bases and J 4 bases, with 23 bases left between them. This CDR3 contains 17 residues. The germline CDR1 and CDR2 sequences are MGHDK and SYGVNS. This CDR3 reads CASSTRTGREGPETQYF. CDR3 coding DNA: TGTGCCAGCAGTACCCGGACAGGGCGGGAGGGCCCAGAGACCCAGTACTTC.

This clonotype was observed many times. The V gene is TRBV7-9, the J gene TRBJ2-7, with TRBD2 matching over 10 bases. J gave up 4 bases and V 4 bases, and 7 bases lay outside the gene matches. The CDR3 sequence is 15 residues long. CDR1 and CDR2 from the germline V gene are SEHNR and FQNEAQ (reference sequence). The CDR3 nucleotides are TGTGCCAGCAGCTCTGAAGCGGGGGGGCCTTACGAGCAGTACTTC. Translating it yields CASSSEAGGPYEQYF.

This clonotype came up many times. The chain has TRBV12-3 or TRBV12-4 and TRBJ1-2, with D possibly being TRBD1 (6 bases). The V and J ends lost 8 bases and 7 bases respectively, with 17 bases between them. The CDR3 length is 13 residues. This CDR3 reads CASSVVGAGGYTF. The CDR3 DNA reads TGTGCCAGCTCAGTTGTGGGGGCCGGTGGCTACACCTTC.

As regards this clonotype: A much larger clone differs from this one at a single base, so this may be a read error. This chain's CDR3 is CASSPTRAFNTEAFF. DNA of the CDR3: TGTGCCAGCAGTCCGACACGAGCCTTCAACACTGAAGCTTTCTTT. The genes are TRBV11-3 and TRBJ1-1, with no clear D. V gave up 6 bases and J gave up 2 bases, with 16 bases separating them. Germline V gene lookup returns CDR1 SGHNT and CDR2 YENEEA. This CDR3 region has 15 residues.

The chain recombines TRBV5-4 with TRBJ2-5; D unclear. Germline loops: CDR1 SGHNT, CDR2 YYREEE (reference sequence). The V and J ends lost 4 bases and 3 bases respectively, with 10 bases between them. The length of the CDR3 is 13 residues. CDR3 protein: CASSQQAEETQYF. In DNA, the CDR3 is TGTGCCAGCAGCCAGCAGGCAGAAGAGACCCAGTACTTC.

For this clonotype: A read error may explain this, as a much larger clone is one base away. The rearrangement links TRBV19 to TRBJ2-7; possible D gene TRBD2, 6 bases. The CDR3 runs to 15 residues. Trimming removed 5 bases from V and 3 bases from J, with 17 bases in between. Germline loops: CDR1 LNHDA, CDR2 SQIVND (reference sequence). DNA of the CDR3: TGTGCCAGTAGTCCGAGTCTCTACGGGAGCTACGAGCAGTACTTC. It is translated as CASSPSLYGSYEQYF.

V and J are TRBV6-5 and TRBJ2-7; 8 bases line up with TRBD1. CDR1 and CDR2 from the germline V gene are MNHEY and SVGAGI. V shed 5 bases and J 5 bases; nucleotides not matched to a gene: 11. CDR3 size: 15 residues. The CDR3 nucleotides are TGTGCCAGCAGTCCACGGGGCGGGACAGGCAACGAGCAGTACTTC. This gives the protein CASSPRGGTGNEQYF.

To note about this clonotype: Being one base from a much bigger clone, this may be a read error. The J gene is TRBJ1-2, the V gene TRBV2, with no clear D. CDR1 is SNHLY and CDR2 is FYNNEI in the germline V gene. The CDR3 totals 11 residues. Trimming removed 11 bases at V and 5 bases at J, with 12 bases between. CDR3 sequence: CAYNRDYGYTF. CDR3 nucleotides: TGTGCCTATAATAGGGATTATGGCTACACCTTC.

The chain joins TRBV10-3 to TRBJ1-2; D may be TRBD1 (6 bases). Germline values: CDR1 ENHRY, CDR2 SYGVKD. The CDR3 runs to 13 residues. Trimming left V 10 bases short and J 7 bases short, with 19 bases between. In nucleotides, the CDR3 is TGTGCCACCCGGGGCGGAACAGGGTTTGGCTACACCTTC. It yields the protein CATRGGTGFGYTF.

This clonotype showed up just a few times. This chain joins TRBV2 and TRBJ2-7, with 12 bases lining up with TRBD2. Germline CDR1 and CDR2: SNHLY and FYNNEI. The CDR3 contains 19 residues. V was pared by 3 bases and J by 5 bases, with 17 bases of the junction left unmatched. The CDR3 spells CASSDAASRTTSGSDEQYF. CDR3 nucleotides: TGTGCCAGCAGTGACGCGGCATCCCGTACGACTAGCGGGAGTGACGAGCAGTACTTC.

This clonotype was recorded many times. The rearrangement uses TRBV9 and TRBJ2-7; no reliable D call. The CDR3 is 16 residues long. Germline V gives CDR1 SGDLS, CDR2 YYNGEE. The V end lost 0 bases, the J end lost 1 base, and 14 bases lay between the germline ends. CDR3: CASSVEPTTASYEQYF. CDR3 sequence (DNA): TGTGCCAGCAGCGTAGAACCGACGACGGCATCCTACGAGCAGTACTTC.

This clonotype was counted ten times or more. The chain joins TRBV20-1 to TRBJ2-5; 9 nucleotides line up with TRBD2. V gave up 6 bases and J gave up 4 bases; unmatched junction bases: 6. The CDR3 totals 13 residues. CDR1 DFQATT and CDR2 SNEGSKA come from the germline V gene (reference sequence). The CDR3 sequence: CSANLAGVETQYF. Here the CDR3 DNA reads TGCAGTGCAAATTTAGCGGGAGTAGAGACCCAGTACTTC.

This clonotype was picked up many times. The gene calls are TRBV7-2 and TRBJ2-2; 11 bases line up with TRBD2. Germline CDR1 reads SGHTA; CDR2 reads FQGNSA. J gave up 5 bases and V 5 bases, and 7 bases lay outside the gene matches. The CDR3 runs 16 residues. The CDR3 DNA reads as TGTGCCAGCAGCCAGGGGGCTAGCGGGGGGACCGGGGAGCTGTTTTTT. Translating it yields CASSQGASGGTGELFF.

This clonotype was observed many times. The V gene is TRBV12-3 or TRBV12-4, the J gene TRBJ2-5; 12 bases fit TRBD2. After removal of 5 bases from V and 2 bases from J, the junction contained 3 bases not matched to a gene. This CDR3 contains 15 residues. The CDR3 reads CASSPGLAGQETQYF. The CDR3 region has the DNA TGTGCCAGCAGTCCCGGACTAGCGGGGCAAGAGACCCAGTACTTC.

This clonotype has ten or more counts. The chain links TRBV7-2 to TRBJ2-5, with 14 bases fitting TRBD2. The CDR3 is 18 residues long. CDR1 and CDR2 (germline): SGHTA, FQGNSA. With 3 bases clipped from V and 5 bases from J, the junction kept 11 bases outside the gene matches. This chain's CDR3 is CASSFLPGLAGVVETQYF. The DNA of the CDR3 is TGTGCCAGCAGCTTCCTACCGGGACTAGCGGGGGTCGTTGAGACCCAGTACTTC.

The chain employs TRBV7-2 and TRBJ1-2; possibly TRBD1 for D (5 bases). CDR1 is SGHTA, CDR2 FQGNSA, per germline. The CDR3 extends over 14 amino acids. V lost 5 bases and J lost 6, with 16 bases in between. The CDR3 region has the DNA TGTGCCAGCAGCAGCGGGGGGTCTTCTAATGGCTACACCTTC. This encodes CASSSGGSSNGYTF.

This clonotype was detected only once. The CDR3 loop reads CSVERQGRELFF. In DNA form, the CDR3 reads TGCAGCGTTGAACGCCAGGGCCGGGAGCTGTTTTTT. V is TRBV29-1 and J is TRBJ2-2; D possibly corresponds to TRBD1 (5 bases). V was shortened by 2 bases and J by 9 bases, with 10 bases between the two germline ends. Germline CDR1 reads SQVTM; CDR2 reads ANQGSEA. The length of the CDR3 is 12 residues.

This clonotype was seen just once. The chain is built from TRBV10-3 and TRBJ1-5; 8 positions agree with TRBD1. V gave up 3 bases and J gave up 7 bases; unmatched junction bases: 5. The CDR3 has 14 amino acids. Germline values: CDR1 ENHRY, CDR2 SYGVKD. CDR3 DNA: TGTGCCATCAGTGACTGGACAGGGCAACAGCCCCAGCATTTT. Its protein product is CAISDWTGQQPQHF.

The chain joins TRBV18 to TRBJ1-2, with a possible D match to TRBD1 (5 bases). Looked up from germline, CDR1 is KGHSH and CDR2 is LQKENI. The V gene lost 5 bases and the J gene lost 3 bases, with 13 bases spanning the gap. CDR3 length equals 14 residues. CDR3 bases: TGTGCCAGCTCATTGAAGTGGGGGGACTATGGCTACACCTTC. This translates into CASSLKWGDYGYTF.

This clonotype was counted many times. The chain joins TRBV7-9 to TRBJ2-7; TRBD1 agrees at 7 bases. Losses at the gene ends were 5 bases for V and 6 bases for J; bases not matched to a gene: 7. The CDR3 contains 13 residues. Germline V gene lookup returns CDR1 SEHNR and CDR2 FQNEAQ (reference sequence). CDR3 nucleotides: TGTGCCAGCAGCATAACAGGGGTGGGCGAGCAGTACTTC. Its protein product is CASSITGVGEQYF.

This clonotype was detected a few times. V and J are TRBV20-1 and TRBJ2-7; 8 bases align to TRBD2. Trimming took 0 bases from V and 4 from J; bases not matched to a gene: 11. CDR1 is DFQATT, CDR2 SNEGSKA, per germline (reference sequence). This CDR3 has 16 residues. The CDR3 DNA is TGCAGTGCTAGAGATGTGTCTGGGACTAGATTATACGAGCAGTACTTC. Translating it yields CSARDVSGTRLYEQYF.

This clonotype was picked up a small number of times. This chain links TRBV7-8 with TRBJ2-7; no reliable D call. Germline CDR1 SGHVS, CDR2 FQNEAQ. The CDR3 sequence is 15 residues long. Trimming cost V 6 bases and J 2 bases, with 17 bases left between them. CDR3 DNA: TGTGCCAGCAGTTTATATTACAGATCACCCTACGAGCAGTACTTC. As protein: CASSLYYRSPYEQYF.

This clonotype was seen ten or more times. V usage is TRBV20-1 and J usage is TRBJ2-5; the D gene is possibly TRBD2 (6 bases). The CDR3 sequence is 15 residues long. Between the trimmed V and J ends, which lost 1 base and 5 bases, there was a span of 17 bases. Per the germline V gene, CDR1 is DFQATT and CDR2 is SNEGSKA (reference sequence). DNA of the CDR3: TGCAGTGCTAGAGGAATGGCGGGAAGTATCGAGACCCAGTACTTC. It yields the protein CSARGMAGSIETQYF.

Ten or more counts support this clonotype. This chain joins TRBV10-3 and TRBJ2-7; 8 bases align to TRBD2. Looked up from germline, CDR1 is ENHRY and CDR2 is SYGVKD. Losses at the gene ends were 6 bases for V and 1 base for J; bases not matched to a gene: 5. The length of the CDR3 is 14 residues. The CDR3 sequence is CAIRSGSHSYEQYF. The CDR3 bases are TGTGCCATCAGGAGCGGGAGTCATTCCTACGAGCAGTACTTC.

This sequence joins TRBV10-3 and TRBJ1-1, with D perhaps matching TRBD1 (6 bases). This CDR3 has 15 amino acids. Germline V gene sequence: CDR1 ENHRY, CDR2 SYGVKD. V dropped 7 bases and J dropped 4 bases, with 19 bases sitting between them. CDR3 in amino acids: CAITDMAGEGTEAFF. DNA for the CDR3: TGTGCCATCACCGATATGGCAGGGGAGGGCACTGAAGCTTTCTTT.

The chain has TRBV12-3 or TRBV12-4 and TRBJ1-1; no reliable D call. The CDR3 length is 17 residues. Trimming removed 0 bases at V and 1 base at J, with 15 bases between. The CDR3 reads CASSLARILGRNTEAFF. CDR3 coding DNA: TGTGCCAGCAGTTTAGCAAGGATTCTAGGGAGGAACACTGAAGCTTTCTTT.

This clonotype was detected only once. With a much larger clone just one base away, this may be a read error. Here the CDR3 DNA reads TGCACCAGCAGCTCAACGGGACTCAACTACGAGCAGTACTTC. Its protein product is CTSSSTGLNYEQYF. The chain employs TRBV5-1 and TRBJ2-7; weak D call: TRBD2 (6 bases). The germline V gene has CDR1 SGHRS and CDR2 YFSETQ. The CDR3 is 14 residues long.

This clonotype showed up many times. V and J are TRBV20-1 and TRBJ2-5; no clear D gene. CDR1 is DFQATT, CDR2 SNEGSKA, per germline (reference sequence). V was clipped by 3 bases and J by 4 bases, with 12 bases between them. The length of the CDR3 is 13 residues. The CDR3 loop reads CSASSVARETQYF. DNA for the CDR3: TGCAGTGCTAGTTCAGTGGCCCGAGAGACCCAGTACTTC.

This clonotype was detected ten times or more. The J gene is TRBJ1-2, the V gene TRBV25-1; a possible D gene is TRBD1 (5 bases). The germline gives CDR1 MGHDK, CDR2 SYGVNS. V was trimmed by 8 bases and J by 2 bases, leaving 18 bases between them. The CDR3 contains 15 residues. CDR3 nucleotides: TGTGCCAGCCGCCCAGAAAGGACATCCAACTATGGCTACACCTTC. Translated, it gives CASRPERTSNYGYTF.

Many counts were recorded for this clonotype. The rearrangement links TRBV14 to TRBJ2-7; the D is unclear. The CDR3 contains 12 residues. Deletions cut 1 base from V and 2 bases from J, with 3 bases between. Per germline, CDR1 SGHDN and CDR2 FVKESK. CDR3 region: CASSQAAYEQYF. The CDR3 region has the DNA TGTGCCAGCAGCCAAGCAGCCTACGAGCAGTACTTC.

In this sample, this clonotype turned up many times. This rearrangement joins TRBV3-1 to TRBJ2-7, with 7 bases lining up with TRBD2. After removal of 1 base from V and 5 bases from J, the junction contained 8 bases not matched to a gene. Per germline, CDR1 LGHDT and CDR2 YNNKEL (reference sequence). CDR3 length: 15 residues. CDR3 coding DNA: TGTGCCAGCAGCCAAGTACCCGGGAGCGGGAACGAGCAGTACTTC. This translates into CASSQVPGSGNEQYF.

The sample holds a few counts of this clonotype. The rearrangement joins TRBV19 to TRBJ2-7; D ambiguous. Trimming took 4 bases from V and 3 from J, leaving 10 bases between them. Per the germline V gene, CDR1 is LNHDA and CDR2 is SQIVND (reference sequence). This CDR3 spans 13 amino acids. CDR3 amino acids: CASSTDRDYEQYF. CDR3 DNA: TGTGCCAGTAGTACCGATCGAGACTACGAGCAGTACTTC.